What follows are 21 T cell receptor beta chains derived from one specimen sequenced in a study of a mutant IDH1 vaccine in newly diagnosed glioma. Method: immunoSEQ multiplex PCR; TCRdb's copy keeps in-frame clones and lacks some. The repertoire holds about 34,000 clones, with around nine tenths as singletons. Sample time point: week 47, end of study. Vaccinated patients received 300 ug of mutant IDH1 20-mer peptide per dose, with topical imiquimod. Their cognate antigens are unknown. The material was PBMCs, obtained from a glioma patient whose treatment included an IDH1 peptide vaccine. The source is a woman aged 25 to 45 with glioma.

This CDR3 reads CASRPQGYTEAFF. For the CDR3, the DNA is TGTGCCAGCAGACCACAGGGGTACACTGAAGCTTTCTTT. The genes are TRBV6-5 and TRBJ1-1; 7 nucleotides match TRBD1. V gave up 6 bases and J gave up 3 bases; unmatched junction bases: 4. The CDR3 has 13 amino acids. Germline lookup yields CDR1 MNHEY and CDR2 SVGAGI.

The chain has TRBV5-4 and TRBJ2-1; TRBD1 might be the D (6 bases). The CDR3 is 14 residues long. Germline V gene data show CDR1 as SGHNT and CDR2 as YYREEE (reference sequence). Deletions cut 5 bases from V and 2 bases from J, with 11 bases between. The CDR3 loop reads CASSPWTAYNEQFF. As DNA, the CDR3 is TGTGCCAGCAGTCCTTGGACAGCCTACAATGAGCAGTTCTTC.

This clone came up a few times. The V and J genes are TRBV5-4 and TRBJ1-1, with 9 bases fitting TRBD1. Unmatched junction bases numbered 11, after V lost 4 bases and J lost 7 bases. The CDR3 sequence is 15 residues long. CDR1 is SGHNT, CDR2 YYREEE, per germline (reference sequence). The CDR3 spells CASSRETGGAFEAFF. The CDR3 DNA reads as TGTGCCAGCAGCAGAGAGACAGGGGGAGCTTTTGAAGCTTTCTTT.

This clone was picked up a small number of times. The junction differs from germline at one of its ends, possibly a read error. DNA of the CDR3: TGTGCTAGCAGCTTAGGACCCAATCAGCCCCAGCATTTT. Translating it yields CASSLGPNQPQHF. The chain carries TRBV7-7 and TRBJ1-5, with D unclear. Germline CDR1 reads SSHAT; CDR2 reads FNYEAQ (reference sequence). This CDR3 comprises 13 residues. Based on the CDR3 plus reference TRBV7-7 and TRBJ1-5, the full variable domain is GAGVSQSPRYKVTKRGQDVTLRCDPISSHATLYWYQQALGQGPEFLTYFNYEAQPDKSGLPSDRFSAERPEGSISTLTIQRTEQRDSAMYRCASSLGPNQPQHFGDGTRLSIL.

V and J are TRBV4-2 and TRBJ1-2; perhaps TRBD1 as D (5 bases). The CDR3 spans 15 residues. Looked up from germline, CDR1 is LGHNA and CDR2 is YNFKEQ. V gave up 2 bases and J gave up 8 bases, with 18 bases separating them. The CDR3 DNA sequence: TGTGCCAGCAGCCAAACATTGACAGTTACGCGGGGCTACACCTTC. Residues: CASSQTLTVTRGYTF.

By sample fraction, this clone is medium-sized (0.01 to 0.1%). The V gene is TRBV5-4, the J gene TRBJ2-5; D is undetermined. This CDR3 region has 12 residues. V was cut by 1 base and J by 2 bases, with 3 bases left in between. Germline CDR1 and CDR2: SGHNT and YYREEE (reference sequence). The CDR3 region has the DNA TGTGCCAGCAGCTTGAATCAAGAGACCCAGTACTTC. Protein product: CASSLNQETQYF. The complete variable domain, with remaining parts taken from reference TRBV5-4 and TRBJ2-5, reads ETGVTQSPTHLIKTRGQQVTLRCSSQSGHNTVSWYQQALGQGPQFIFQYYREEENGRGNFPPRFSGLQFPNYSSELNVNALELDDSALYLCASSLNQETQYFGPGTRLLVL.

The chain has TRBV10-3 and TRBJ2-7; 8 nucleotides align to TRBD2. The V gene end was trimmed by 2 bases and the J gene end by 2 bases; junction bases not matched to a gene: 5. Germline V gene sequence: CDR1 ENHRY, CDR2 SYGVKD. CDR3 length: 15 residues. DNA of the CDR3: TGTGCCATCAGTGAGGGGACTAGTCTGGCCTACGAGCAGTACTTC. Residues: CAISEGTSLAYEQYF.

V and J are TRBV7-9 and TRBJ1-1, with 12 positions matching TRBD1. Per the germline V gene, CDR1 is SEHNR and CDR2 is FQNEAQ (reference sequence). Unmatched junction bases numbered 15, after V lost 5 bases and J lost 8 bases. The length of the CDR3 is 17 residues. CDR3 loop: CASSPVLGTGGSVEAFF. The CDR3 coding sequence is TGTGCCAGCAGCCCAGTACTCGGGACAGGGGGCTCTGTCGAAGCTTTCTTT.

This sequence joins TRBV14 and TRBJ1-2; tentatively, D is TRBD1 (6 bases). CDR1 SGHDN and CDR2 FVKESK come from the germline V gene. The CDR3 runs 12 residues. V gave up 3 bases and J gave up 7 bases, with 9 bases separating them. CDR3 residues: CASSHGGGGYTF. DNA for the CDR3: TGTGCCAGCAGCCATGGAGGGGGTGGCTACACCTTC.

With regard to this clone: Other DNA variants within this sample encode the same CDR3. The CDR3 is CASRRGITNEKLFF. The CDR3 DNA sequence: TGTGCCAGCAGACGTGGAATTACTAATGAAAAACTGTTTTTT. The chain uses TRBV6-6 and TRBJ1-4; D not resolved. This CDR3 has 14 residues. Between the trimmed V and J ends, which lost 6 bases and 2 bases, there was a span of 10 bases. Germline loops: CDR1 MNHNY, CDR2 SVGAGI (reference sequence).

This clone was recorded only once. V and J are TRBV7-8 and TRBJ1-2; perhaps TRBD1 as D (6 bases). This CDR3 is 13 amino acids long. Trimming cost V 6 bases and J 6 bases, with 14 bases left between them. Per germline, CDR1 SGHVS and CDR2 FQNEAQ. CDR3 sequence (DNA): TGTGCCAGCAGTCAAGGGCAGGGGAATGGCTACACCTTC. This encodes CASSQGQGNGYTF.

The rearrangement joins TRBV19 to TRBJ2-7; 7 nucleotides align to TRBD1. The CDR3 is 15 amino acids. The trim removed 4 bases at V and 2 bases at J, leaving 8 bases unmatched. The germline V gene has CDR1 LNHDA and CDR2 SQIVND (reference sequence). The CDR3 reads CASSNRDSGPYEQYF. DNA of the CDR3: TGTGCCAGTAGTAACCGGGACAGCGGACCCTACGAGCAGTACTTC.

The count of this clone is one. The chain carries TRBV5-1 and TRBJ2-7; D gene uncertain. Per germline, CDR1 SGHRS and CDR2 YFSETQ. The V end was cut by 4 bases, the J end by 1 base, with 12 bases between. The CDR3 has 14 residues. DNA for the CDR3: TGCGCCAGCAGCCCCGATCTGAATTCCTACGAGCAGTACTTC. Translation: CASSPDLNSYEQYF.

This clone came up a few times. V usage is TRBV5-4 and J usage is TRBJ2-3; 11 positions match TRBD2. Germline V lookup: CDR1 SGHNT, CDR2 YYREEE (reference sequence). There are 17 residues in the CDR3. V dropped 5 bases and J dropped 1; count of bases not matched to a gene: 9. The CDR3 here is CASSSLAGGSRTDTQYF. The DNA for the CDR3 is TGTGCCAGCAGTTCTCTAGCGGGGGGATCTCGCACAGATACGCAGTATTTT. The whole variable domain, filled in from reference TRBV5-4 and TRBJ2-3, reads ETGVTQSPTHLIKTRGQQVTLRCSSQSGHNTVSWYQQALGQGPQFIFQYYREEENGRGNFPPRFSGLQFPNYSSELNVNALELDDSALYLCASSSLAGGSRTDTQYFGPGTRLTVL.

The chain recombines TRBV4-1 with TRBJ1-6; perhaps TRBD1 as D (5 bases). CDR1 and CDR2 from the germline V gene are MGHRA and YSYEKL. V lost 1 base, J lost 7 bases, and 11 bases lay in between. This CDR3 region has 15 residues. CDR3 protein: CASSQGDGTNSPLHF. The CDR3 DNA reads TGCGCCAGCAGCCAAGGGGACGGAACCAATTCACCCCTCCACTTT.

The CDR3 spells CASSLDPGGNTEAFF. CDR3 in DNA: TGTGCCAGCAGTTTAGATCCCGGTGGGAACACTGAAGCTTTCTTT. This chain links TRBV27 with TRBJ1-1; D call uncertain. V lost 2 bases, J lost 1 base, and 11 bases lay in between. CDR3 length: 15 amino acids. In germline, CDR1 is MNHEY, CDR2 SMNVEV (reference sequence).

The chain links TRBV10-3 to TRBJ2-7; D is possibly TRBD1 (6 bases). The CDR3 has 14 amino acids. V gave up 8 bases and J gave up 1 base, with 15 bases separating them. The germline gives CDR1 ENHRY, CDR2 SYGVKD. CDR3 coding DNA: TGTGCCATCGGGGGAAACAGGGAGTCCTACGAGCAGTACTTC. Protein product: CAIGGNRESYEQYF.

The chain links TRBV7-9 to TRBJ2-5; 8 bases are a match to TRBD1. Germline CDR1 SEHNR, CDR2 FQNEAQ (reference sequence). This CDR3 comprises 15 residues. J gave up 5 bases and V 0 bases, and 5 bases lay outside the gene matches. The CDR3 DNA sequence: TGTGCCAGCAGCTTAGCGACAGGGGCAGCGGAGACCCAGTACTTC. Protein product: CASSLATGAAETQYF.

J is TRBJ1-5 and V is TRBV4-2; D not resolved. Trimming removed 3 bases at V and 0 bases at J, with 18 bases between. The CDR3 extends over 18 amino acids. From germline, CDR1 is LGHNA and CDR2 YNFKEQ. CDR3 nucleotide sequence: TGTGCCAGCAGCCAGGATCCAGGCCCACACCTTAGCAATCAGCCCCAGCATTTT. Encoded protein: CASSQDPGPHLSNQPQHF.

This clone was observed once. The V call is TRBV27, the J call TRBJ1-2; D possibly corresponds to TRBD1 (5 bases). Per the germline V gene, CDR1 is MNHEY and CDR2 is SMNVEV (reference sequence). V was cut by 10 bases and J by 0 bases, with 12 bases left in between. The CDR3 extends over 13 amino acids. The CDR3 DNA reads as TGTGCCACCAGGGACCCACCTAACTATGGCTACACCTTC. Translated, it gives CATRDPPNYGYTF.

The chain has TRBV2 and TRBJ1-1; the D is unclear. From germline, CDR1 is SNHLY and CDR2 FYNNEI. The CDR3 contains 12 residues. The V end was cut by 6 bases, the J end by 8 bases, with 13 bases between. CDR3 protein: CASRNPGLEAFF. Written as DNA, the CDR3 is TGTGCCAGCAGGAACCCCGGACTGGAAGCTTTCTTT. The full variable domain, rest sourced from reference TRBV2 and TRBJ1-1, is EPEVTQTPSHQVTQMGQEVILRCVPISNHLYFYWYRQILGQKVEFLVSFYNNEISEKSEIFDDQFSVERPDGSNFTLKIRSTKLEDSAMYFCASRNPGLEAFFGQGTRLTVV.